This T cell receptor (beta chain) is drawn from a study of T-cell reconstitution after alpha-beta-depleted transplantation in children. Library preparation (for TCRbeta) was performed with unique molecular identifiers. TCRdb reanalysed the PCR reads using MiXCR and keeps one entry per CDR3 protein. This sample has about 470,000 distinct CDR3 sequences, with approximately 42% found just once. About this clonotype: Antigen: not known.

General study findings and limits: There were reportedly several hundred expanded graft clones from which alpha-beta T cells came about two months after transplant. From newly produced T cells came most of the T-cell counts and diversity one year after transplant. Recipient T cells and thymic progenitors that survived were the source of the high TCRbeta diversity seen at day 60 in some patients.

The CDR3 is made up of 16 amino acids. The V gene's germline CDR1 is SGHRS and CDR2 YFSETQ. The junction had 10 bases not matched to a gene; V was cut back by 3 bases and J by 7 bases. This TCR came from a girl aged 2 to 10 with aplastic anemia, due to receive a stem cell transplant. The gene calls are TRBV5-1 and TRBJ2-1, with 10 bases fitting TRBD2. Sequenced here: PBMCs, sampled before TCRalphabeta/CD19-depleted stem cell transplant. Here the CDR3 DNA reads TGCGCCAGCAGCTCCGAGAGCGGGAGGGTGACAAATGAGCAGTTCTTC. Protein sequence: CASSSESGRVTNEQFF.